This entry features one T cell receptor (beta chain) sequence. The germline V gene encodes CDR1 SGHDN and CDR2 FVKESK. V was shortened by 1 base and J by 5 bases, with 8 bases between the two germline ends. The CDR3 length is 13 residues. These data belong to a study of blood T cell repertoires in COVID-19. On the study more broadly: Some COVID-19 samples were acute and others convalescent; all came from the United States, Italy and Spain.

The repertoire was sequenced with immunoSEQ multiplex PCR; TCRdb's copy has only in-frame clones and lacks some. The table includes over 100,000 clones, roughly 69% detected once. The TCR was taken from a woman aged 70 to 79 with acute or convalescent COVID-19. The source material was peripheral blood. The chain combines TRBV14 with TRBJ1-1; perhaps TRBD1 as D (5 bases). Here the CDR3 reads CASSQAGGTEAFF. As DNA, the CDR3 is TGTGCCAGCAGCCAAGCGGGGGGGACTGAAGCTTTCTTT.